One sample yielded the 31 T cell receptor beta chains listed below, sequenced in a study of identifying expanded T cells in peripheral blood. Produced via immunoSEQ multiplex PCR; TCRdb's table is partial and in-frame only. There are tens of thousands of clones in the sample; over 80% occur only once, and about 20% lies in the top ten. The sample consisted of blood. The receptors here all came from a person aged 18-69 years in good health.

This chain connects TRBV9 to TRBJ2-4, with 8 bases fitting TRBD1. V lost 0 bases to trimming and J lost 2 bases; unmatched junction nucleotides: 4. The CDR3 loop spans 16 amino acids. The germline V gene encodes CDR1 SGDLS and CDR2 YYNGEE. This CDR3 reads CASSVGDRKSKNIQYF. For the CDR3, the DNA is TGTGCCAGCAGCGTAGGGGACAGGAAGTCCAAAAACATTCAGTACTTC.

This clone was detected a few times. V and J are TRBV11-1 and TRBJ1-1; D is uncertain. The CDR3 has 12 amino acids. Germline CDR1 reads SGHAT; CDR2 reads FQDESV (reference sequence). Trimming cost V 5 bases and J 5 bases, with 9 bases left between them. CDR3 DNA sequence: TGTGCCAGCAGCCCAGGCTGGACTGAAGCTTTCTTT. This encodes CASSPGWTEAFF.

The V call is TRBV6-1, the J call TRBJ1-1, with D maybe TRBD1 (6 bases). Trimming shortened V by 6 bases and J by 1 base, and 12 bases separated the two germline ends. The CDR3 totals 14 residues. Germline CDR1 MNHNS, CDR2 SASEGT. CDR3 loop: CASRPGGPNTEAFF. The CDR3 coding sequence is TGTGCCAGCAGGCCCGGGGGGCCGAACACTGAAGCTTTCTTT.

The rearrangement joins TRBV7-9 to TRBJ2-1; weak D call: TRBD2 (5 bases). V was shortened by 2 bases and J by 9 bases, with 11 bases between the two germline ends. Germline V gives CDR1 SEHNR, CDR2 FQNEAQ (reference sequence). CDR3 length: 13 amino acids. CDR3 bases: TGTGCCAGCAGCTTACCCCACGCGGGTGAGCAGTTCTTC. Its protein product is CASSLPHAGEQFF.

This rearrangement joins TRBV9 to TRBJ2-5; either TRBD1 or TRBD2 may supply D (5 bases each). V lost 3 bases to trimming and J lost 4 bases, with 16 bases between them. In germline, CDR1 is SGDLS, CDR2 YYNGEE. The CDR3 has 15 residues. CDR3 DNA: TGTGCCAGCAGCGCCAACCCCGGGGCCTCAGAGACCCAGTACTTC. Encoded protein: CASSANPGASETQYF.

This clone was picked up a small number of times. The V gene is TRBV4-2, the J gene TRBJ1-2; the D gene is possibly TRBD1 (5 bases). The germline gives CDR1 LGHNA, CDR2 YNFKEQ. The CDR3 has 15 residues. With 1 base removed from V and 6 bases from J, the gap between germline ends came to 15 bases. In nucleotides, the CDR3 is TGTGCCAGCAGCCAAGCTGGACCCGGGGGTGATGGCTACACCTTC. As protein: CASSQAGPGGDGYTF.

The V gene is TRBV19, the J gene TRBJ2-2; 9 nucleotides match TRBD1. The CDR3 contains 15 residues. J was trimmed by 6 bases and V by 8 bases; bases with no gene match: 10. CDR1 is LNHDA and CDR2 is SQIVND in the germline V gene (reference sequence). CDR3 DNA: TGTGCCAGTGGACCGGGACAGGGAAGATCCGGGGAGCTGTTTTTT. It translates to CASGPGQGRSGELFF.

There are a few counts of this clone. The CDR3 protein is CASSPVPGRTDTQYF. CDR3 nucleotide sequence: TGTGCCAGCAGCCCGGTCCCGGGACGAACAGATACGCAGTATTTT. The rearrangement links TRBV5-6 to TRBJ2-3; D may be TRBD1 or TRBD2 (5 bases each). The CDR3 contains 15 residues. The germline V and J ends were trimmed by 4 bases and 3 bases, with 15 bases remaining between them. The germline gives CDR1 SGHDT, CDR2 YYEEEE.

The chain has TRBV28 and TRBJ1-1; D unresolved. Deletions cut 6 bases from V and 1 base from J, with 15 bases between. The CDR3 totals 15 residues. Per germline, CDR1 MDHEN and CDR2 SYDVKM. The CDR3, as DNA: TGTGCCAGCAGGGAAATGAGCGGGGAGAACACTGAAGCTTTCTTT. It is translated as CASREMSGENTEAFF.

In its sample, this clone was seen a few times. This chain joins TRBV6-1 and TRBJ2-7; tentatively, D is TRBD2 (6 bases). CDR1 MNHNS and CDR2 SASEGT come from the germline V gene. V lost 10 bases and J lost 0, with 16 bases in between. CDR3 length: 14 amino acids. In nucleotides, the CDR3 is TGTGCCACGCGCGGGACTGCCAACTCCTACGAGCAGTACTTC. Amino acid sequence: CATRGTANSYEQYF.

This clone was seen only once. V is TRBV18 and J is TRBJ1-4, with TRBD1 matching 7 bases. V gave up 0 bases and J gave up 6 bases; unmatched junction bases: 10. CDR3 length: 17 residues. CDR1 and CDR2 from the germline V gene are KGHSH and LQKENI. This CDR3 is CASSPPRRQGGDEKLFF. DNA of the CDR3: TGTGCCAGCTCACCACCCAGGCGACAGGGAGGGGATGAAAAACTGTTTTTT.

CDR3: CASSLRREIHEQYF. CDR3 coding DNA: TGTGCCAGCAGTTTAAGGCGGGAGATACACGAGCAGTACTTC. The chain carries TRBV28 and TRBJ2-7, with 7 positions matching TRBD2. Trimming cost V 2 bases and J 5 bases; bases outside gene matches: 6. From germline, CDR1 is MDHEN and CDR2 SYDVKM. CDR3 length: 14 amino acids.

The V gene is TRBV7-2, the J gene TRBJ1-1, with D unclear. V gave up 7 bases and J gave up 2 bases, with 14 bases separating them. Germline assignment: CDR1 SGHTA and CDR2 FQGNSA. The CDR3 is made up of 14 amino acids. The CDR3 DNA sequence: TGTGCCAGCACCCAGACGGGTCCTAACACTGAAGCTTTCTTT. Translating gives CASTQTGPNTEAFF.

V is TRBV6-6 and J is TRBJ1-4; 7 positions match TRBD1. This CDR3 has 15 residues. Germline values: CDR1 MNHNY, CDR2 SVGAGI (reference sequence). Trimming cost V 5 bases and J 8 bases; bases outside gene matches: 11. Here the CDR3 DNA reads TGTGCCAGCAGTCCCCCCGGGACAGCCCCAGAAAAACTGTTTTTT. Its protein is CASSPPGTAPEKLFF.

V and J are TRBV7-3 and TRBJ2-2, with 8 bases aligning to TRBD2. V lost 4 bases, J lost 2 bases, and 18 bases stayed unmatched. The CDR3 is made up of 20 amino acids. From germline, CDR1 is SGHTA and CDR2 FQGTGA. DNA for the CDR3: TGTGCCAGCAGCTCCACTCCGGGGACTAGAGGGACCTTAAACACCGGGGAGCTGTTTTTT. Protein: CASSSTPGTRGTLNTGELFF.

There are a few counts of this clone. The chain joins TRBV5-5 to TRBJ2-7; D is unresolved. Trimming took 2 bases from V and 3 from J, leaving 12 bases between them. Germline V gene sequence: CDR1 SGHKS, CDR2 YYEKEE (reference sequence). The CDR3 consists of 14 residues. The DNA for the CDR3 is TGTGCCAGCAGCTTTTCCCCGGATTTCTACGAGCAGTACTTC. Its protein is CASSFSPDFYEQYF.

In DNA, the CDR3 is TGTGCCAGCAGCTTAAACCCTATTGGCGAGCAGTACTTC. Amino acid sequence: CASSLNPIGEQYF. V gene TRBV9 combines with J gene TRBJ2-7, with D uncertain. Germline V gene sequence: CDR1 SGDLS, CDR2 YYNGEE. This CDR3 has 13 residues. V was trimmed by 4 bases and J by 6 bases, leaving 14 bases between them.

CDR3 sequence reads: CASSQFGYEQYF. CDR3 bases: TGTGCCAGCAGCCAGTTTGGCTACGAGCAGTACTTC. The chain recombines TRBV14 with TRBJ2-7; D remains unclear. V lost 3 bases, J lost 3 bases, and 6 bases lay in between. This CDR3 spans 12 amino acids. CDR1 is SGHDN, CDR2 FVKESK, per germline.

This sequence joins TRBV6-6 and TRBJ1-3, with D possibly matching TRBD1 (5 bases). The germline gives CDR1 MNHNY, CDR2 SVGAGI (reference sequence). The CDR3 contains 16 residues. Trimming removed 0 bases from V and 0 bases from J, with 9 bases in between. The CDR3 DNA sequence: TGTGCCAGCAGTTACTCGGGACGGATCTCTGGAAACACCATATATTTT. Its translation is CASSYSGRISGNTIYF.

This rearrangement joins TRBV6-5 to TRBJ2-7; unclear D gene. Germline CDR1 reads MNHEY; CDR2 reads SVGAGI. The CDR3 extends over 13 amino acids. V lost 2 bases to trimming and J lost 0 bases, with 5 bases between them. DNA of the CDR3: TGTGCCAGCAGTTACCAGAGCTCCTACGAGCAGTACTTC. This codes for CASSYQSSYEQYF.

The chain carries TRBV2 and TRBJ1-2; weak D call: TRBD1 (5 bases). Germline CDR1 SNHLY, CDR2 FYNNEI. Trimming stripped 3 bases from V and 5 bases from J, with 10 bases between. The CDR3 is 13 amino acids. CDR3 DNA sequence: TGTGCCAGCAGTGATAATCAGGGATATGGCTACACCTTC. Encoded protein: CASSDNQGYGYTF.

The CDR3: CASSFTGTVPTDTQYF. The CDR3, as DNA: TGCGCCAGCAGCTTTACCGGGACAGTTCCCACAGATACGCAGTATTTT. This chain connects TRBV5-1 to TRBJ2-3; 7 nucleotides agree with TRBD1. Trimming removed 2 bases from V and 2 bases from J; junction bases left unmatched: 8. The germline gives CDR1 SGHRS, CDR2 YFSETQ. The CDR3 sequence is 16 residues long.

The chain links TRBV10-3 to TRBJ2-2; the D gene is possibly TRBD1 (5 bases). This CDR3 is 15 amino acids long. Between the trimmed V and J ends, which lost 5 bases and 6 bases, there was a span of 16 bases. The V gene's germline CDR1 is ENHRY and CDR2 SYGVKD. CDR3 bases: TGTGCCATCAGTCCCATGGGGCCAGGGTCCGGGGAGCTGTTTTTT. It yields the protein CAISPMGPGSGELFF.

The rearrangement uses TRBV7-3 and TRBJ1-1; the match to TRBD1 covers 8 bases. The CDR3 contains 14 residues. The ends lost 4 bases at V and 3 bases at J; junction bases unmatched: 4. The germline V gene encodes CDR1 SGHTA and CDR2 FQGTGA. CDR3 sequence (DNA): TGTGCCAGCAGCTCCAGGGGGCGCGACACTGAAGCTTTCTTT. Translated, it gives CASSSRGRDTEAFF. Supplemented by reference TRBV7-3 and TRBJ1-1, the full variable domain reads GAGVSQTPSNKVTEKGKYVELRCDPISGHTALYWYRQSLGQGPEFLIYFQGTGAADDSGLPNDRFFAVRPEGSVSTLKIQRTERGDSAVYLCASSSRGRDTEAFFGQGTRLTVV.

The table lists this clone with a few counts. This chain uses TRBV9 with TRBJ1-3; D call uncertain. This CDR3 comprises 16 residues. Germline assignment: CDR1 SGDLS and CDR2 YYNGEE. V lost 0 bases, J lost 0 bases, and 10 bases lay in between. The CDR3 nucleotides read TGTGCCAGCAGCGTAGAATGGAGGAACTCTGGAAACACCATATATTTT. Translation gives CASSVEWRNSGNTIYF.

The rearrangement uses TRBV15 and TRBJ2-7, with a possible D match to TRBD1 (6 bases). The CDR3 totals 14 residues. In germline, CDR1 is LNHNV, CDR2 YYDKDF (reference sequence). V was pared by 1 base and J by 2 bases, with 9 bases between. The CDR3 DNA is TGTGCCACCAGCAGAGGGGGGCAGACCTACGAGCAGTACTTC. Protein product: CATSRGGQTYEQYF. Drawing the rest from reference TRBV15 and TRBJ2-7, the complete variable domain is DAMVIQNPRYQVTQFGKPVTLSCSQTLNHNVMYWYQQKSSQAPKLLFHYYDKDFNNEADTPDNFQSRRPNTSFCFLDIRSPGLGDTAMYLCATSRGGQTYEQYFGPGTRLTVT.

The chain joins TRBV20-1 to TRBJ2-4, with no clear D. The germline gives CDR1 DFQATT, CDR2 SNEGSKA (reference sequence). V shed 3 bases and J shed 8 bases, with 5 bases lying between them. The CDR3 has 10 amino acids. DNA of the CDR3: TGCAGTGCTAGTCTGGACATTCAGTACTTC. Translating gives CSASLDIQYF.

J is TRBJ1-4 and V is TRBV30; TRBD1 is a possible D gene (5 bases). CDR1 and CDR2 from the germline V gene are GTSNPN and SVGIG (reference sequence). V was trimmed by 0 bases and J by 6 bases, leaving 11 bases between them. This CDR3 has 14 residues. The CDR3 protein is CAWSVPGSDEKLFF. The CDR3 region has the DNA TGTGCCTGGAGTGTACCAGGGAGTGATGAAAAACTGTTTTTT.

The chain uses TRBV2 and TRBJ2-2; D unclear. Trimming shortened V by 8 bases and J by 1 base, and 5 bases separated the two germline ends. CDR3 length: 12 amino acids. The V gene's germline CDR1 is SNHLY and CDR2 FYNNEI. This CDR3 is CASGQNTGELFF. CDR3 in DNA: TGTGCCAGCGGGCAGAACACCGGGGAGCTGTTTTTT.

This chain links TRBV7-2 with TRBJ2-6; D unclear. With 5 bases removed from V and 4 bases from J, the gap between germline ends came to 9 bases. The CDR3 spans 14 residues. Germline assignment: CDR1 SGHTA and CDR2 FQGNSA. The CDR3 here is CASSLLWGANVLTF. The CDR3 coding sequence is TGTGCCAGCAGCCTACTCTGGGGGGCCAACGTCCTGACTTTC.

This clone was counted a single time. The V gene is TRBV6-6, the J gene TRBJ1-2; TRBD1 matches at 8 bases. Germline V lookup: CDR1 MNHNY, CDR2 SVGAGI (reference sequence). J lost 4 bases, V lost 6 bases, and 7 bases had no gene match. The CDR3 covers 14 residues. CDR3 bases: TGTGCCAGCAGACCACCGGGACAGGCCTATGGCTACACCTTC. The encoded protein is CASRPPGQAYGYTF.